These 13 T cell receptor beta chains were all obtained from the same sample, sequenced in a study of identical twins. TCRdb processed the 5' RACE reads anew with MiXCR; each CDR3 protein has one entry. The repertoire holds fewer than 500,000 distinct CDR3 sequences, with 13% to 15% as singletons. The data were also submitted as part of a second study, on yellow fever vaccine responses in identical twins.

The sequenced sample consisted of CD4+ T cells sorted from blood. The receptors were sampled from a woman in her late teens or twenties in good health.

This rearrangement joins TRBV20-1 to TRBJ2-5, with 11 bases aligning to TRBD2. This CDR3 region has 15 residues. J gave up 5 bases and V 1 base, and 6 bases lay outside the gene matches. Per germline, CDR1 DFQATT and CDR2 SNEGSKA (reference sequence). The CDR3 DNA follows: TGCAGTGCTAGAGCGGGACTAGCGGCCGGGGAGACCCAGTACTTC. Encoded protein: CSARAGLAAGETQYF.

The J gene is TRBJ2-1, the V gene TRBV5-1, with 7 positions matching TRBD1. Trimming cost V 4 bases and J 0 bases; bases outside gene matches: 10. The CDR3 runs 17 residues. Germline CDR1 SGHRS, CDR2 YFSETQ. Here the CDR3 reads CASSDDNRGGSYNEQFF. The CDR3 nucleotides are TGCGCCAGCAGCGACGACAACAGGGGCGGCTCCTACAATGAGCAGTTCTTC.

V gene TRBV6-4 combines with J gene TRBJ2-5; 10 nucleotides match TRBD2. The CDR3 spans 13 residues. J lost 3 bases, V lost 8 bases, and 3 bases had no gene match. CDR1 and CDR2 from the germline V gene are MRHNA and SNTAGT. The CDR3: CASELAGKETQYF. The CDR3 DNA reads as TGTGCCAGCGAACTAGCGGGGAAAGAGACCCAGTACTTC.

The V gene is TRBV20-1, the J gene TRBJ2-7; 8 nucleotides match TRBD2. The CDR3 has 14 residues. The V and J ends lost 7 bases and 7 bases, in that order; junction bases with no gene match: 15. Germline V CDR1 and CDR2: DFQATT, SNEGSKA (reference sequence). CDR3 bases: TGCAGTGTACATAGCGGGACTTCCCAGGGGGAGCAGTACTTC. Its protein is CSVHSGTSQGEQYF.

The chain carries TRBV30 and TRBJ2-5; D possibly matches TRBD1 or TRBD2 (5 bases each). The germline gives CDR1 GTSNPN, CDR2 SVGIG (reference sequence). V was cut by 2 bases and J by 7 bases, with 20 bases left in between. The length of the CDR3 is 15 residues. The chain's CDR3 is CAWSIGNFYGGTQYF. The CDR3 DNA is TGTGCCTGGAGTATCGGCAATTTCTATGGGGGGACCCAGTACTTC. Using reference TRBV30 and TRBJ2-5 for the parts outside the CDR3, the full variable domain is SQTIHQWPATLVQPVGSPLSLECTVEGTSNPNLYWYRQAAGRGLQLLFYSVGIGQISSEVPQNLSASRPQDRQFILSSKKLLLSDSGFYLCAWSIGNFYGGTQYFGPGTRLLVL.

CDR3 DNA: TGTGCCAGCAGAACACCCTCGACAGGGTCCCACGAGCAGTACTTC. Protein sequence: CASRTPSTGSHEQYF. V gene TRBV27 combines with J gene TRBJ2-7; 7 bases align to TRBD1. This CDR3 is 15 amino acids long. The germline V gene has CDR1 MNHEY and CDR2 SMNVEV (reference sequence). The V and J ends lost 6 bases and 5 bases, in that order; junction bases with no gene match: 13.

A few counts support this clonotype. J is TRBJ2-5 and V is TRBV20-1, with 10 nucleotides matching TRBD2. The CDR3 is 16 residues long. The V gene end was trimmed by 2 bases and the J gene end by 3 bases; junction bases not matched to a gene: 9. CDR1 and CDR2 from the germline V gene are DFQATT and SNEGSKA (reference sequence). The chain's CDR3 is CSARFLLAGWEETQYF. The CDR3 bases are TGCAGTGCTAGATTTTTACTAGCGGGGTGGGAAGAGACCCAGTACTTC.

This chain uses TRBV25-1 with TRBJ2-3; 7 nucleotides line up with TRBD1. CDR1 MGHDK and CDR2 SYGVNS come from the germline V gene. CDR3 length equals 15 residues. With V trimmed by 5 bases and J by 4 bases, 9 bases remained unmatched. CDR3 sequence (DNA): TGTGCCAGCAGTATAGGGACAGCCCAGGCAGATACGCAGTATTTT. It translates to CASSIGTAQADTQYF.

This clonotype was found a few times. J is TRBJ2-7 and V is TRBV28, with 7 nucleotides matching TRBD1. Germline values: CDR1 MDHEN, CDR2 SYDVKM. The junction had 17 bases not matched to a gene; V was cut back by 5 bases and J by 7 bases. The CDR3 covers 16 residues. The CDR3: CASSQLAGTELREQYF. As DNA, the CDR3 is TGTGCCAGCAGTCAGTTGGCCGGGACAGAGCTACGAGAGCAGTACTTC.

The chain is built from TRBV11-2 and TRBJ2-5; weak D call: TRBD2 (5 bases). The ends were cut back, 6 bases at V and 5 bases at J, with 16 bases in the middle. Germline CDR1 reads SGHAT; CDR2 reads FQNNGV. The CDR3 totals 14 residues. DNA for the CDR3: TGTGCCAGCAGACGAGGCTGGGAGCGGGAGACCCAGTACTTC. Translating gives CASRRGWERETQYF.

This clonotype has a handful of counts. The V and J genes are TRBV7-2 and TRBJ2-5, with D possibly being TRBD2 (6 bases). The germline CDR1 and CDR2 sequences are SGHTA and FQGNSA. The CDR3 consists of 14 residues. The V end lost 5 bases, the J end lost 4 bases, and 14 bases lay between the germline ends. In DNA, the CDR3 is TGTGCCAGCAGCCGGGCCTGGGAGGTAGAGACCCAGTACTTC. Its protein product is CASSRAWEVETQYF. Using reference TRBV7-2 and TRBJ2-5 for the parts outside the CDR3, the full variable domain is GAGVSQSPSNKVTEKGKDVELRCDPISGHTALYWYRQSLGQGLEFLIYFQGNSAPDKSGLPSDRFSAERTGGSVSTLTIQRTQQEDSAVYLCASSRAWEVETQYFGPGTRLLVL.

This clonotype was detected many times. The rearrangement uses TRBV14 and TRBJ2-6; D remains ambiguous. The CDR3 is made up of 16 amino acids. Trimming left V 2 bases short and J 0 bases short, with 8 bases between. Germline loops: CDR1 SGHDN, CDR2 FVKESK. CDR3 in amino acids: CASSQPITSGANVLTF. CDR3 in DNA: TGTGCCAGCAGCCAACCCATTACCTCTGGGGCCAACGTCCTGACTTTC.

The chain links TRBV28 to TRBJ1-1; D possibly corresponds to TRBD1 (6 bases). The length of the CDR3 is 11 residues. Germline CDR1 reads MDHEN; CDR2 reads SYDVKM. The ends were cut back, 6 bases at V and 10 bases at J, with 12 bases in the middle. The CDR3 sequence: CASSPLRGAFF. The CDR3 coding sequence is TGTGCCAGCAGCCCCCTCAGGGGAGCTTTCTTT.